Listed below are T cell receptor beta chains from one sample, sequenced in a study of vaccination and CD4 T cells after COVID-19. No antigens are known for them. TCRdb called the PCR reads again in MiXCR, with one record for every CDR3 protein. The sample consists of more than 10,000 distinct CDR3 sequences, approximately 55% of them appearing once. Sequencing was carried out using CD4+ T cells from blood, cultured in vitro. Receptors originate from a human donor who had recovered from COVID-19. Each CDR3 is given with its conserved first and last residue. D genes are given only for firm matches. Only part of the rows carry a size: once, few, many, or a class if the clone is expanded.

>-|TRBD2|TRBV27|TRBJ2-5
TGTGCCAGCTCTAAGCGGGAGAGAGGGACCCAGTACTTC
CASSKRERGTQYF
>few|TRBD2|TRBV20-1|TRBJ2-3
TGCAGTGCTAGGGGATACAGCGGGAGTAGCACAGATACGCAGTATTTT
CSARGYSGSSTDTQYF
>few|-|TRBV20-1|TRBJ1-1
TGCAGTGCTAGATCACCGAACACTGAAGCTTTCTTT
CSARSPNTEAFF
>-|TRBD1|TRBV5-5|TRBJ1-1
TGTGCCAGCAGCCCCCTGACAGGGTCATACACTGAAGCTTTCTTT
CASSPLTGSYTEAFF
>few|TRBD2|TRBV20-1|TRBJ2-5
TGCAGTGCTAACCTAGCGGGAGTAAAGACCCAGTACTTC
CSANLAGVKTQYF
>-|-|TRBV6-5|TRBJ2-5
TGTGCCAGCAGATACTGGGGGCCCCTCCAAGAGACCCAGTACTTC
CASRYWGPLQETQYF
>few|TRBD1|TRBV10-3|TRBJ1-2
TGTGCCATCAGCGACCGGGACAGATATAACTATGGCTACACCTTC
CAISDRDRYNYGYTF
>-|-|TRBV12-3/TRBV12-4|TRBJ2-2
TGTGCCAGCACCCGTTCCGGAAGCACCGGGGAGCTGTTTTTT
CASTRSGSTGELFF
>-|-|TRBV4-3|TRBJ1-5
TGCGCCAGCAGCCAAGCCACAGGATACAATCAGCCCCAGCATTTT
CASSQATGYNQPQHF
>few|-|TRBV15|TRBJ1-6
TGTGCCACCAGTAACAGGGTTTCGAATTCACCCCTCCACTTT
CATSNRVSNSPLHF
>-|TRBD2|TRBV2|TRBJ2-5
TGTGCCAGCAGTGCTGGCGGGAGGAGAGAGACCCAGTACTTC
CASSAGGRRETQYF
>-|TRBD2|TRBV11-2|TRBJ2-5
TGTGCCAGCAGCTACTCCCGGACTAGCGGGAGAGAGACCCAGTACTTC
CASSYSRTSGRETQYF
>-|-|TRBV20-1|TRBJ1-2
TGCAGTGCTAGGGGTCGTAGAGCCGGTGGCTACACCTTC
CSARGRRAGGYTF
>few|TRBD2|TRBV28|TRBJ2-7
TGTGCCAGCAGTTTATCAGCGGGAGTATGGTACGAGCAGTACTTC
CASSLSAGVWYEQYF
>-|TRBD2|TRBV7-9|TRBJ2-1
TGTGCCAGCAGCCCCAAAAGCCGAGCGGGGAATGAGCAGTTCTTC
CASSPKSRAGNEQFF
>-|-|TRBV7-9|TRBJ1-3
TGTGCCAGCAGCCCAGGACTGTCAATTAGCTCTGGAAACACCATATATTTT
CASSPGLSISSGNTIYF
>-|TRBD1|TRBV7-2|TRBJ1-3
TGTGCCAGCAGCGGGGGTGACAGGGCTGGAAACACCATATATTTT
CASSGGDRAGNTIYF
>-|-|TRBV7-3|TRBJ2-5
TGTGCCAGCAGCTTAGGACAGGCCGGGGGGACCCAGTACTTC
CASSLGQAGGTQYF
>-|-|TRBV7-9|TRBJ2-7
TGTGCCAGCAGCTTATTAGGCTGGGGACGGGCGGGATACGAGCAGTACTTC
CASSLLGWGRAGYEQYF
>-|-|TRBV28|TRBJ2-2
TGTGCCAGCAGGGACTCTAACACCGGGGAGCTGTTTTTT
CASRDSNTGELFF
>-|-|TRBV28|TRBJ2-7
TGTGCCAGCACCGATGCTTCAGGGGCCTACGAGCAGTACTTC
CASTDASGAYEQYF
>-|-|TRBV20-1|TRBJ2-5
TGCAGTGCTACGAAGGCTGGAGAGACCCAGTACTTC
CSATKAGETQYF
>-|-|TRBV4-1|TRBJ2-2
TGCGCCAGCAGCCAACCCGGGACTGGGGGGACCGGGGAGCTGTTTTTT
CASSQPGTGGTGELFF
>once|-|TRBV19|TRBJ2-3
TGTGCCAGTAGTATCTCAAGTCGTCGCACAGATACGCAGTATTTT
CASSISSRRTDTQYF
>-|-|TRBV7-8|TRBJ1-2
TGTGCCAGCAGCCTCAGGGATTCCTCCTATGGCTACACCTTC
CASSLRDSSYGYTF
>-|-|TRBV27|TRBJ1-1
TGTGCCAGCAGTCAACAGGGGAACACTGAAGCTTTCTTT
CASSQQGNTEAFF
>-|-|TRBV24-1|TRBJ1-1
TGTGCCACCAGTGATTACCCCAGGGAGGGGACCAACACTGAAGCTTTCTTT
CATSDYPREGTNTEAFF
>-|-|TRBV20-1|TRBJ2-1
TGCAGTGCTATAGACACTACTAATGAGCAGTTCTTC
CSAIDTTNEQFF
>few|-|TRBV7-8|TRBJ2-6
TGTGCCAGCAGCTCGGGATTAACCGGGGCCAACGTCCTGACTTTC
CASSSGLTGANVLTF
>-|-|TRBV28|TRBJ2-3
TGTGCCAGCAGTTTACTCGAGGTTTTCACAGATACGCAGTATTTT
CASSLLEVFTDTQYF
>-|TRBD1|TRBV4-3|TRBJ1-1
TGCGCCAGCAGCCAAGACAGGGGGGACACTGAAGCTTTCTTT
CASSQDRGDTEAFF
>-|TRBD2|TRBV4-1|TRBJ2-2
TGCGCCACCTCACAACCGGGACTAGCGGGAGGGCCAAGAAAGGACACCGGGGAGCTGTTTTTT
CATSQPGLAGGPRKDTGELFF
>-|-|TRBV20-1|TRBJ1-1
TGCAGTGCTAGACCCAATAGACACACTGAAGCTTTCTTT
CSARPNRHTEAFF
>-|-|TRBV2|TRBJ2-2
TGTGCCAGCTCATTCACGAGGGGGGACAGCGGGGAGCTGTTTTTT
CASSFTRGDSGELFF
>-|-|TRBV7-9|TRBJ1-1
TGTGCCAGCAGCTTAGACATGAACACTGAAGCTTTCTTT
CASSLDMNTEAFF
>-|-|TRBV30|TRBJ2-7
TGTGCCTGGAGTGGGAGACTAGACGAGCAGTACTTC
CAWSGRLDEQYF
>-|-|TRBV24-1|TRBJ2-2
TGTGCCACCAGTGATCCAAACGTCGTCACCGGGGAGCTGTTTTTT
CATSDPNVVTGELFF
>-|-|TRBV19|TRBJ2-5
TGTGCCAGCCGTAACACATTTCGGGCTGAGACCCAGTACTTC
CASRNTFRAETQYF
>-|TRBD2|TRBV20-1|TRBJ2-4
TGCAGTGCTAGATCTAGCGGGAGTGGGATGACCAAAAACATTCAGTACTTC
CSARSSGSGMTKNIQYF
>few|-|TRBV2|TRBJ1-3
TGTGCCAGCAGTGCGTGGCGCGACAACTCTGGAAACACCATATATTTT
CASSAWRDNSGNTIYF
>few|-|TRBV12-3/TRBV12-4|TRBJ1-2
TGTGCCAGCAGTTCCTCTAACTATGGCTACACCTTC
CASSSSNYGYTF
>-|TRBD1|TRBV20-1|TRBJ2-5
TGCAGTGCTAGAGACCCTAGACAGGGGGGAGAAGAGACCCAGTACTTC
CSARDPRQGGEETQYF
>-|-|TRBV25-1|TRBJ2-4
TGTGCCAGCAGTGAAGCGGGGATTCAGTACTTC
CASSEAGIQYF
>medium-sized|-|TRBV19|TRBJ2-7
TGTGCCAGTAGTATATTGGGGACCTCCTACGAGCAGTACTTC
CASSILGTSYEQYF
>medium-sized|-|TRBV7-2|TRBJ2-3
TGTGCCAGCAGCTTAACAGATACGCAGTATTTT
CASSLTDTQYF
>-|-|TRBV20-1|TRBJ2-1
TGCAGTGCTAGGTCTCCGAACTACAATGAGCAGTTCTTC
CSARSPNYNEQFF
>-|-|TRBV6-1|TRBJ1-3
TGTGCCAGCAGGGGAGACGGGGAGGGAAACACCATATATTTT
CASRGDGEGNTIYF
>-|TRBD1|TRBV11-2|TRBJ1-6
TGTGCCACCAGCTTAAGGGGGACAGATAATTCACCCCTCCACTTT
CATSLRGTDNSPLHF
>few|TRBD1|TRBV6-1|TRBJ1-2
TGTGCCAGCAGTGGACCGGGACAGGGGGGTGTCTATGGCTACACCTTC
CASSGPGQGGVYGYTF
>few|TRBD2|TRBV20-1|TRBJ2-3
TGCAGTGCTACAAAGACTAGCGGGGGGTCCACAGATACGCAGTATTTT
CSATKTSGGSTDTQYF
>-|TRBD1|TRBV15|TRBJ1-4
TGTGCCACCAGCCACGGGCCCCCAGGGACAGGGCTTAATGAAAAACTGTTTTTT
CATSHGPPGTGLNEKLFF